This TCR beta chain was sequenced in a study of T cells in Graves' hyperthyroidism and ophthalmopathy (dated by TCRdb to between 2019 and 2020). Regarding the complete study: Peripheral blood samples were taken at the time of initial diagnosis, prior to any treatment. Prospective prediction of ophthalmopathy was tested in an independent validation cohort of about 19 hyperthyroidism patients and some 17 patients who later progressed to ophthalmopathy. Following sampling, methimazole starting at 30 mg daily was given to hyperthyroidism patients, and high-dose intravenous methylprednisolone was given to ophthalmopathy patients. The 100 discovery patients were divided at random into training and test sets in a 7:3 ratio. According to the paper, TCR Vbeta CDR3 sequencing was carried out on 135 peripheral blood samples, which came from approximately 41 ophthalmopathy, around 75 hyperthyroidism and roughly 17 progressor patients. In addition, the study compared T-cell repertoires in thyroid tissue and in blood from six Graves' hyperthyroidism patients. A discovery cohort of approximately 97 patients, about 40 with Graves' ophthalmopathy and 55 to 65 with stable Graves' hyperthyroidism, was used to find distinguishing TCR V-J signatures.

Only a few counts were recorded for this clonotype. What this receptor recognizes is not known. Per-base qualities were not stored, and no clone one base away is much larger. Graves' hyperthyroidism was defined as stable when no progression to ophthalmopathy occurred over 18 months of follow-up. Hyperthyroidism patients were newly diagnosed, with disease duration under 2 months, and aged 18 to 65 years. The study excluded patients with uncontrolled infections, other autoimmune diseases, pregnancy or lactation. Diagnoses relied on clinical symptoms, serum thyroxine and TRAb, thyroid ultrasound and orbital computed tomography. PBMCs were isolated from 7.5 to 10 ml of fresh peripheral blood by Ficoll-Paque density gradient centrifugation. Trizol reagent was used to extract total RNA, and RNA quality was then checked on an Agilent 2100 Bioanalyzer. The trim is 6 bases for V and 0 bases for J, with a gap of 6 bases between the germline ends. The CDR3 contains 14 residues, cysteine and phenylalanine counted. The only DNA kept is the CDR3, 42 bases in frame from the first base. CDR1 and CDR2 were assigned from the germline V gene (reference sequence) as MNHNY and SVGAGI.

General study outcomes and caveats: In validation, the model predicted progression to ophthalmopathy with 55% to 71% sensitivity and 72% to 85% specificity, a median of approximately 6.5 months before onset. No statistical method was used to fix the sample size in advance, and group allocation was not hidden from the investigators. Ophthalmopathy was separated from stable hyperthyroidism by a 13 V-J signature model, with 85% to 90% sensitivity and about 81% specificity obtained in cross-validation and 80%/75% obtained in testing. Most expanded thyroid clonotypes (frequency above 0.001) were also found in blood, which suggests that blood repertoires may mirror thyroid immune responses.

Amplification of TCR beta CDR3 regions was carried out from RNA transcripts. For the first round of RT-PCR on the TCR CDR3, the HTBI primer set was used together with the Qiagen OneStep RT-PCR kit. Libraries were constructed in a second round of multiplex PCR, after which size selection and purification were carried out. Sequencing of the libraries was done on an Illumina HiSeq2000 using paired-end 100 bp reads. The paper's data handling went like this. SOAPnuke was used to process the raw data, with reads discarded if the reads contained adapters or uncalled bases, had a mean Phred below 15, or lacked an exact constant-primer or identifier match. COPE v1.2.5 was used to merge high-quality paired reads, and clonotypes were defined as unique nucleotide sequences. MiTCR v1.1 was used to align the clonotypes against IMGT TRBV, TRBD and TRBJ reference segments. The analysis included only V-J combinations with a frequency above 0.0001, which together covered around 99% of the repertoires. The TCS score was defined as the ratio of F50 (clonal expansion) to E x V (chaos), calculated using BLOSUM62-based TCRdist between CDR3 peptides within each V-J. Welch's t-statistics and random forest reduced around 510 V-J features to 13, which were used in a naive Bayes classifier (R e1071). The Morisita-Horn index was used to measure how similar the thyroid and blood repertoires were. TCRdb passed the public sequencing reads through fastp at Q25 and MiXCR, retaining productive beta sequences. Each entry is one CDR3 protein sequence, shown with its most common DNA and genes. The V and J calls shown here were made by TCRdb, not taken from the authors' results. This sample has 750,000 to 950,000 distinct CDR3 sequences in its table, and around 39% of those were observed once. The leading ten clones occupy about 9% of the sample.

This TCR was recovered from a young man with Graves' hyperthyroidism. The chain is made from TRBV6-6 and TRBJ2-6, with TRBD2 tentatively as D gene (5 bases match). The sequenced material came from blood. The CDR3 reads as follows: CASRLVSGANVLTF. Read as DNA, the sequence is TGTGCCAGCAGACTAGTCTCTGGGGCCAACGTCCTGACTTTC.